These 22 T cell receptor beta chains were all obtained from the same sample, sequenced in a study of cytomegalovirus exposure and HLA in healthy donors. The PCR used 60 Vbeta and 13 Jbeta primers. The protocol was immunoSEQ multiplex PCR, while the TCRdb copy is restricted to in-frame clones and leaves out a portion. Of 150,000 or so clones in the sample, 75% to 85% were seen once. Material for sequencing was PBMCs. These receptors all stem from a middle-aged man in good health and CMV-seronegative.

This chain uses TRBV5-4 with TRBJ2-1; D is perhaps TRBD1 (6 bases). The V end lost 6 bases, the J end lost 6 bases, and 19 bases lay between the germline ends. This CDR3 has 15 amino acids. Germline CDR1 reads SGHNT; CDR2 reads YYREEE (reference sequence). CDR3 amino acids: CASTKDSFGLNEQFF. The CDR3 nucleotides are TGTGCCAGCACCAAGGACAGTTTTGGGCTCAATGAGCAGTTCTTC.

This clone was recorded once. The V call is TRBV6-5, the J call TRBJ2-7, with 9 bases that match TRBD1. The CDR3 is made up of 15 amino acids. With 2 bases clipped from V and 3 bases from J, the junction kept 5 bases outside the gene matches. In germline, CDR1 is MNHEY, CDR2 SVGAGI. The CDR3 spells CASSYRTGADYEQYF. The CDR3 DNA sequence: TGTGCCAGCAGTTACCGGACAGGGGCGGACTACGAGCAGTACTTC.

V is TRBV6-1 and J is TRBJ2-5; possible D gene TRBD1, 6 bases. CDR3 length: 14 residues. Trimming shortened V by 7 bases and J by 8 bases, and 20 bases separated the two germline ends. Germline V CDR1 and CDR2: MNHNS, SASEGT. CDR3 in DNA: TGTGCCAGCACCTCGGGACACCCCGGGGCAACCCAGTACTTC. Its translation is CASTSGHPGATQYF.

The chain recombines TRBV14 with TRBJ1-3; maybe TRBD1 (5 bases). The CDR3 consists of 18 residues. V dropped 2 bases and J dropped 0 bases, with 17 bases sitting between them. CDR1 is SGHDN, CDR2 FVKESK, per germline. CDR3 region: CASSQYSRGGFSGNTIYF. CDR3 bases: TGTGCCAGCAGCCAATATTCCCGGGGGGGATTCTCTGGAAACACCATATATTTT. Full variable domain (rest looked up from reference TRBV14 and TRBJ1-3): EAGVTQFPSHSVIEKGQTVTLRCDPISGHDNLYWYRRVMGKEIKFLLHFVKESKQDESGMPNNRFLAERTGGTYSTLKVQPAELEDSGVYFCASSQYSRGGFSGNTIYFGEGSWLTVV.

The table lists this clone with a few counts. The V and J genes are TRBV6-1 and TRBJ1-1; no clear D. Deletions cut 10 bases from V and 3 bases from J, with 15 bases between. This CDR3 comprises 13 residues. Germline CDR1 and CDR2: MNHNS and SASEGT. The CDR3: CATTHGVDTEAFF. The DNA for the CDR3 is TGTGCCACCACCCATGGTGTAGACACTGAAGCTTTCTTT.

This rearrangement joins TRBV5-1 to TRBJ1-2; D is possibly TRBD1 (5 bases). The V and J ends lost 3 bases and 3 bases respectively, with 9 bases between them. The CDR3 is 13 amino acids. From germline, CDR1 is SGHRS and CDR2 YFSETQ. The CDR3 region is CASSSGGDYGYTF. The DNA for the CDR3 is TGCGCCAGCAGCTCCGGGGGGGACTATGGCTACACCTTC.

The V gene is TRBV27, the J gene TRBJ2-7; 9 bases line up with TRBD2. This CDR3 region has 15 residues. With 5 bases clipped from V and 3 bases from J, the junction kept 8 bases outside the gene matches. Germline V gives CDR1 MNHEY, CDR2 SMNVEV (reference sequence). CDR3 in DNA: TGTGCCAGCAGTCCTTTGCCGACTAGCGGCTACGAGCAGTACTTC. This translates into CASSPLPTSGYEQYF.

This clone was counted a few times. The CDR3 reads CASSLDRGGTYEQYF. The CDR3 bases are TGTGCCAGCAGCCTGGACAGGGGAGGAACCTACGAGCAGTACTTC. This chain joins TRBV5-8 and TRBJ2-7; 9 bases match TRBD1. After removal of 4 bases from V and 2 bases from J, the junction contained 7 bases not matched to a gene. CDR1 is SGHTS and CDR2 is YDEGEE in the germline V gene. The CDR3 consists of 15 residues.

V usage is TRBV14 and J usage is TRBJ1-4, with 7 bases fitting TRBD1. The CDR3 has 14 amino acids. Germline trimming cut 6 bases from V and 8 bases from J; bases unmatched to any gene: 9. The germline CDR1 and CDR2 sequences are SGHDN and FVKESK. The CDR3 spells CASSRGDRGEKLFF. CDR3 nucleotides: TGTGCCAGCAGTCGAGGGGACAGAGGCGAAAAACTGTTTTTT.

V is TRBV7-2 and J is TRBJ2-7, with a possible D match to TRBD2 (5 bases). CDR1 is SGHTA and CDR2 is FQGNSA in the germline V gene. V was shortened by 3 bases and J by 3 bases, with 9 bases between the two germline ends. The CDR3 is 13 residues long. The CDR3 region has the DNA TGTGCCAGCAGCTTCGGGGTTTACTACGAGCAGTACTTC. Amino acids: CASSFGVYYEQYF.

The V and J genes are TRBV7-9 and TRBJ1-4; weak D call: TRBD1 (5 bases). The CDR3 runs to 17 residues. V lost 5 bases and J 1 base, leaving 17 bases between the germline ends. CDR1 is SEHNR and CDR2 is FQNEAQ in the germline V gene (reference sequence). The CDR3 protein is CASSPSSGLGTNEKLFF. The CDR3, as DNA: TGTGCCAGCAGCCCCTCCTCAGGGCTCGGAACTAATGAAAAACTGTTTTTT.

The rearrangement links TRBV7-3 to TRBJ2-1; no definite D call. This CDR3 contains 16 residues. V lost 5 bases and J lost 5, with 19 bases in between. The V gene's germline CDR1 is SGHTA and CDR2 FQGTGA. The CDR3 sequence: CASSLSSGSGNNEQFF. DNA for the CDR3: TGTGCCAGCAGCCTATCCTCGGGTTCGGGTAACAATGAGCAGTTCTTC. The full variable domain, its missing parts supplied by reference TRBV7-3 and TRBJ2-1, is GAGVSQTPSNKVTEKGKYVELRCDPISGHTALYWYRQSLGQGPEFLIYFQGTGAADDSGLPNDRFFAVRPEGSVSTLKIQRTERGDSAVYLCASSLSSGSGNNEQFFGPGTRLTVL.

By share, this clone ranks as medium-sized. The chain couples TRBV5-4 to TRBJ2-1, with 7 bases fitting TRBD2. The V segment lost 4 bases and the J segment 10 bases; nucleotides outside the gene matches: 11. CDR3 size: 14 residues. Germline V CDR1 and CDR2: SGHNT, YYREEE (reference sequence). CDR3 in amino acids: CASSPAVASGEQFF. CDR3 bases: TGTGCCAGCAGCCCGGCGGTAGCTAGCGGCGAGCAGTTCTTC.

This chain uses TRBV25-1 with TRBJ2-5; 8 bases agree with TRBD2. From germline, CDR1 is MGHDK and CDR2 SYGVNS. The V segment lost 4 bases and the J segment 1 base; nucleotides outside the gene matches: 5. The CDR3 spans 15 residues. The CDR3 DNA sequence: TGTGCCAGCAGTGCCCCCGGGGGGGCCCAAGAGACCCAGTACTTC. Translation gives CASSAPGGAQETQYF. The full variable domain, in which reference TRBV25-1 and TRBJ2-5 provide the parts outside the CDR3, is EADIYQTPRYLVIGTGKKITLECSQTMGHDKMYWYQQDPGMELHLIHYSYGVNSTEKGDLSSESTVSRIRTEHFPLTLESARPSHTSQYLCASSAPGGAQETQYFGPGTRLLVL.

This chain links TRBV11-2 with TRBJ2-7, with D hard to call. Trimming pared 2 bases from V and 0 bases from J, leaving 5 bases between. Germline assignment: CDR1 SGHAT and CDR2 FQNNGV. The CDR3 is 13 amino acids. The CDR3 sequence: CASSLLRSYEQYF. CDR3 nucleotide sequence: TGTGCCAGCAGCTTACTCCGCTCCTACGAGCAGTACTTC.

The chain recombines TRBV30 with TRBJ1-3, with 9 bases matching TRBD1. The CDR3 is 13 residues long. Germline V gives CDR1 GTSNPN, CDR2 SVGIG (reference sequence). V lost 4 bases to trimming and J lost 4 bases; unmatched junction nucleotides: 2. CDR3 amino acids: CAWNRGLGNTIYF. Written as DNA, the CDR3 is TGTGCCTGGAACAGGGGGCTGGGAAACACCATATATTTT.

Details on this clone: At one boundary the junction diverges from the germline segment, which might be a read error. The chain joins TRBV6-1 to TRBJ2-7, with TRBD2 matching over 8 bases. CDR3 size: 14 residues. The germline gives CDR1 MNHNS, CDR2 SASEGT. The CDR3 protein is CASSVTSGSSGVGF. The CDR3 DNA reads as TGTGCCAGCAGTGTGACAAGCGGGAGCTCAGGTGTGGGCTTC.

The rearrangement uses TRBV27 and TRBJ2-7; possibly TRBD1 for D (5 bases). With 5 bases removed from V and 9 bases from J, the gap between germline ends came to 17 bases. CDR1 MNHEY and CDR2 SMNVEV come from the germline V gene (reference sequence). This CDR3 region has 13 residues. The CDR3 loop reads CASSTDRPPGQYF. In nucleotides, the CDR3 is TGTGCCAGCAGTACCGACAGACCACCCGGGCAGTACTTC.

V usage is TRBV19 and J usage is TRBJ1-1; 7 bases align to TRBD1. Germline values: CDR1 LNHDA, CDR2 SQIVND (reference sequence). V shed 5 bases and J 4 bases; nucleotides not matched to a gene: 7. This CDR3 contains 14 residues. CDR3 sequence (DNA): TGTGCCAGTAGTGACAGGGAAGGGAGCACTGAAGCTTTCTTT. Protein: CASSDREGSTEAFF.

This clone has just a few counts. The chain links TRBV20-1 to TRBJ1-1; weak D call: TRBD1 (5 bases). The CDR3 is made up of 11 amino acids. V gave up 5 bases and J gave up 3 bases, with 7 bases separating them. Germline V gives CDR1 DFQATT, CDR2 SNEGSKA (reference sequence). The CDR3 DNA is TGCAGTGCTCCGACAGACACTGAAGCTTTCTTT. Its protein product is CSAPTDTEAFF.

This clone was found a few times. CDR3 amino acids: CASSEGQGKRSPLHF. Written as DNA, the CDR3 is TGTGCCAGCAGCGAGGGACAGGGGAAAAGATCACCCCTCCACTTT. The chain carries TRBV9 and TRBJ1-6, with 10 bases aligning to TRBD1. CDR3 size: 15 residues. After removal of 3 bases from V and 10 bases from J, the junction contained 7 bases not matched to a gene. Looked up from germline, CDR1 is SGDLS and CDR2 is YYNGEE. Full variable domain (remainder filled in from reference TRBV9 and TRBJ1-6): DSGVTQTPKHLITATGQRVTLRCSPRSGDLSVYWYQQSLDQGLQFLIQYYNGEERAKGNILERFSAQQFPDLHSELNLSSLELGDSALYFCASSEGQGKRSPLHFGNGTRLTVT.

This rearrangement joins TRBV5-1 to TRBJ1-1, with D unresolved. V was trimmed by 0 bases and J by 1 base, leaving 10 bases between them. Germline V gene sequence: CDR1 SGHRS, CDR2 YFSETQ. The CDR3 is 15 amino acids. CDR3 amino acids: CASSLEVGRNTEAFF. The CDR3 DNA is TGCGCCAGCAGCTTGGAGGTGGGCAGGAACACTGAAGCTTTCTTT.